These T cell receptor beta chains were read from a single sample in a study of cytomegalovirus exposure and HLA in healthy donors. Data came from immunoSEQ multiplex PCR; TCRdb stores just in-frame clones and leaves some out. The sample contains roughly 120,000 clones, 80% of which appear only once. Sequencing used PBMCs. The receptors were gathered from a female donor in good health and CMV-seropositive. CDR3s include the opening cysteine and the closing phenylalanine or tryptophan. The order of the fields is J gene, D gene, clone size, V gene, CDR3 DNA, CDR3 protein. The D gene is left open where the match is weak. Only part of the rows carry a size: once, few, many, or a class if the clone is expanded.

TRBJ2-6 | TRBD1 | - | TRBV7-3 | TGTGCCAGCAGCTTAAATCTTGGGACAGCGTCTGGGGCCAACGTCCTGACTTTC | CASSLNLGTASGANVLTF
TRBJ1-1 | - | - | TRBV7-9 | TGTGCCAGCAGCTTACAGAGGGACACTGAAGCTTTCTTT | CASSLQRDTEAFF
TRBJ1-2 | TRBD1 | - | TRBV5-1 | TGCGCCAGCAGCCCGGACAGGGACCCGCTTAACTATGGCTACACCTTC | CASSPDRDPLNYGYTF
TRBJ1-4 | - | - | TRBV29-1 | TGCAGCGTTAGTGGCTCTTGGAATGAAAAACTGTTTTTT | CSVSGSWNEKLFF
TRBJ2-3 | TRBD2 | - | TRBV27 | TGTGCCAGCCGTACCCGGACTAGTTTGGATACGCAGTATTTT | CASRTRTSLDTQYF
TRBJ2-3 | TRBD2 | - | TRBV28 | TGTGCCAGCATCCCAGCGGGGGTTGCAGATACGCAGTATTTT | CASIPAGVADTQYF
TRBJ1-3 | - | - | TRBV6-1 | TGTGCCAGCGGGTGGGGCACCAGCTCTGGAAACACCATATATTTT | CASGWGTSSGNTIYF
TRBJ1-2 | TRBD1 | - | TRBV18 | TGTGCCAGCTCACAAGACAGGGTCTATGGCTACACCTTC | CASSQDRVYGYTF
TRBJ1-4 | - | - | TRBV6-5 | TGTGCCAGCAGGGCCCGGCAGGGTAATGAAAAACTGTTTTTT | CASRARQGNEKLFF
TRBJ1-3 | - | - | TRBV6-1 | TGTGCCAGCAGGGGAGGAGGGACCTCTGGAAACACCATATATTTT | CASRGGGTSGNTIYF
TRBJ2-5 | - | - | TRBV30 | TGTGCCTGGAGTCAGAATCGCGGGGTTACCCAAGAGACCCAGTACTTC | CAWSQNRGVTQETQYF
TRBJ1-2 | TRBD1 | - | TRBV6-5 | TGTGCCAGCAGTCTAAACAGGGGGCCTAACTATGGCTACACCTTC | CASSLNRGPNYGYTF
TRBJ1-2 | - | - | TRBV28 | TGTGCCAGCAGTTTGCCCTACGACACCTATGGCTACACCTTC | CASSLPYDTYGYTF
TRBJ2-3 | - | - | TRBV2 | TGTGCCAGCAGTGCCCAGGGGACAGATACGCAGTATTTT | CASSAQGTDTQYF
TRBJ2-1 | TRBD1 | - | TRBV10-3 | TGTGCCATCAGCGGGACAGGGGGATATGAGCAGTTCTTC | CAISGTGGYEQFF
TRBJ2-5 | TRBD1 | - | TRBV9 | TGTGCCAGCAGCGTTACAGGGGGCGGAAACCAAGAGACCCAGTACTTC | CASSVTGGGNQETQYF
TRBJ1-5 | TRBD1 | once | TRBV7-2 | TGTGCCAGCAGCTTCCAGGGGGCCTCGAGCAATCAGCCCCAGCATTTT | CASSFQGASSNQPQHF
TRBJ1-1 | - | - | TRBV15 | TGTGCCACCAGCAGATCCGGAGGGGGGGGTTTCACTGAAGCTTTCTTT | CATSRSGGGGFTEAFF
TRBJ2-3 | - | - | TRBV2 | TGTGCCAGCAGCGAACAGTCCACGCAGTATTTT | CASSEQSTQYF
TRBJ1-5 | - | - | TRBV9 | TGTGCCAGCAGCGGGGGAGGAGGGGACAATCAGCCCCAGCATTTT | CASSGGGGDNQPQHF
TRBJ2-2 | - | - | TRBV9 | TGTGCCAGCAGCGTAGTACAGGGAGACACCGGGGAGCTGTTTTTT | CASSVVQGDTGELFF
TRBJ1-1 | - | few | TRBV29-1 | TGCAGCGTTGCCAGGGGAAACACTGAAGCTTTCTTT | CSVARGNTEAFF
TRBJ1-1 | - | - | TRBV6-5 | TGTGCCAGCAGGCTTACGGCGGGAATGAACACTGAAGCTTTCTTT | CASRLTAGMNTEAFF
TRBJ1-6 | - | - | TRBV28 | TGTGCCAGCAGTTTATTGCAGGCAGGGTATAATTCACCCCTCCACTTT | CASSLLQAGYNSPLHF
TRBJ2-5 | - | - | TRBV7-3 | TGTGCCAGCAGCCTCATAGGGGATCAAGAGACCCAGTACTTC | CASSLIGDQETQYF
TRBJ2-7 | - | - | TRBV27 | TGTGCCAGCACCCCCTCCGGGGACTCCTACGAGCAGTACTTC | CASTPSGDSYEQYF
TRBJ1-4 | TRBD1 | - | TRBV5-5 | TGTGCCAGCAGGGAGGGGGACAGAACTAATGAAAAACTGTTTTTT | CASREGDRTNEKLFF